Listed below are T cell receptor beta chains from one sample, sequenced in a study of patients and donors after allogeneic stem cell transplantation. TCRdb recomputed calls from the RT-PCR reads with MiXCR, one row per CDR3 protein. The table lists about 210,000 distinct CDR3 sequences, around two fifths of them singletons. The sample comprised blood, either unsorted or a sorted T cell fraction (not recorded which). All receptors come from a human donor who was either an allogeneic HSCT recipient or a stem cell or donor lymphocyte infusion donor (not recorded which). It is not recorded whose cells these are; they may come from a transplant donor. CDR3s include the opening cysteine and the closing phenylalanine or tryptophan. D genes are given only for firm matches. Clone size is shown for a subset of rows, as once, few, many or a class of expanded clone.

d_call,j_call,v_call,clone_size,cdr3_nt,cdr3_aa
-,TRBJ1-5,TRBV5-1,few,TGCGCCAGCAGCTTGGCCGCGGGAGAGAGGCCCCAGCATTTT,CASSLAAGERPQHF
-,TRBJ1-2,TRBV4-1,few,TGCGCCAGCAGCCACCAGGGGCTCTATGGCTACACCTTC,CASSHQGLYGYTF
-,TRBJ2-3,TRBV29-1,-,TGCAGCGACTCCCGTCCCGCCGGGGATACGCAGTATTTT,CSDSRPAGDTQYF
-,TRBJ1-3,TRBV12-3/TRBV12-4,-,TGTGCCAGCAGTCAAATACCAGATATGCGGTCTGGAAACACCATATATTTT,CASSQIPDMRSGNTIYF
-,TRBJ2-7,TRBV5-1,once,TGCGCCAGCAGCTTGGATGCCTCCTTCTACGAGCAGTACTTC,CASSLDASFYEQYF
TRBD1,TRBJ1-2,TRBV20-1,few,TGCAGTGTTCCGGGAGGGGGACAGCCCATCTATGGCTACACCTTC,CSVPGGGQPIYGYTF
TRBD2,TRBJ2-2,TRBV6-2/TRBV6-3,-,TGTGCCAGCAGTTACTTGGGGACTAGTTACACCGGGGAGCTGTTTTTT,CASSYLGTSYTGELFF
-,TRBJ2-3,TRBV12-3/TRBV12-4,once,TGTGCCAGCAGTTTCGGAGGGGGCTGGACAGATACGCAGTATTTT,CASSFGGGWTDTQYF
-,TRBJ1-1,TRBV6-5,few,TGTGCCAGCAGTTACCGGCGGAAATGGGGTGAAGCTTTCTTT,CASSYRRKWGEAFF
-,TRBJ1-1,TRBV30,few,TGTGCCTGGAGTCATCCCAACACTGAAGCTTTCTTT,CAWSHPNTEAFF
-,TRBJ1-4,TRBV28,-,TGTGCCAGCAGCCAAACAACCGCAACTAATGAAAAACTGTTTTTT,CASSQTTATNEKLFF
-,TRBJ1-5,TRBV5-5,-,TGTGCCAGCAGCTTGGCCGGACCAGGGATTCAGCCCCAGCATTTT,CASSLAGPGIQPQHF
TRBD1,TRBJ1-4,TRBV12-3/TRBV12-4,-,TGTGCCAGCAGTTCCGACAGGGAGGAGGGAAAACTGTTTTTT,CASSSDREEGKLFF
TRBD1,TRBJ1-2,TRBV30,-,TGTGCCTGGAGCCCCGGGACAGCGACTTATGGCTACACCTTC,CAWSPGTATYGYTF
-,TRBJ1-1,TRBV11-2,-,TGTGCCAGCAGCTTGCGGCCCGACACTGAAGCTTTCTTT,CASSLRPDTEAFF
TRBD1,TRBJ1-4,TRBV20-1,few,TGCAGTGCTAGGGGGACAGGGAGTAAGAAAAAACTGTTTTTT,CSARGTGSKKKLFF